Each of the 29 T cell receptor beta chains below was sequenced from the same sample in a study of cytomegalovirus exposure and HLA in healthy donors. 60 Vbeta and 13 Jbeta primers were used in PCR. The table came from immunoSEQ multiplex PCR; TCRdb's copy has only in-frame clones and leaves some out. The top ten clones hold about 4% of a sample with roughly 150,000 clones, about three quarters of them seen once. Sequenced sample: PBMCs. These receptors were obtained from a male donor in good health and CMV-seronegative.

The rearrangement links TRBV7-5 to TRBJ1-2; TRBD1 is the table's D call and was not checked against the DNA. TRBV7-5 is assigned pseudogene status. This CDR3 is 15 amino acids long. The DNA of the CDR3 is TGTGCCAGAAGCTCGCTTCGCCGGGACAGGGAGGGCTACACCTTC. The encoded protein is CARSSLRRDREGYTF.

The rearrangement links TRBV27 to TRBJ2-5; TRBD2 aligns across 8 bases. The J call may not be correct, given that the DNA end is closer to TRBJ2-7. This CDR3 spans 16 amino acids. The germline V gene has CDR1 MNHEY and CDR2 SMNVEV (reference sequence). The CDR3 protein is CASSLSRGLVYYEQYF. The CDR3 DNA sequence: TGTGCCAGCAGTTTATCGCGGGGACTAGTTTATTACGAGCAGTACTTC.

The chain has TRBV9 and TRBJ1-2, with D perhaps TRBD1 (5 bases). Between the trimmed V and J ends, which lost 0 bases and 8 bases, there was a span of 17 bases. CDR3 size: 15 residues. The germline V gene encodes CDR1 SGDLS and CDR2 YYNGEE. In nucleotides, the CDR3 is TGTGCCAGCAGCGTAGAGGGCAGGGCATCGAGAGGCTACACCTTC. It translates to CASSVEGRASRGYTF. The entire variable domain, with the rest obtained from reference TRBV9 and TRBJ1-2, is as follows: DSGVTQTPKHLITATGQRVTLRCSPRSGDLSVYWYQQSLDQGLQFLIQYYNGEERAKGNILERFSAQQFPDLHSELNLSSLELGDSALYFCASSVEGRASRGYTFGSGTRLTVV.

Here the CDR3 DNA reads TGTGCCAGTAGTATAGCGGTCGGTCAGCCCCAGCATTTT. It is translated as CASSIAVGQPQHF. The chain uses TRBV19 and TRBJ1-5; D not certain. Germline V gene lookup returns CDR1 LNHDA and CDR2 SQIVND (reference sequence). The CDR3 spans 13 residues. Deletions cut 1 base from V and 6 bases from J, with 7 bases between.

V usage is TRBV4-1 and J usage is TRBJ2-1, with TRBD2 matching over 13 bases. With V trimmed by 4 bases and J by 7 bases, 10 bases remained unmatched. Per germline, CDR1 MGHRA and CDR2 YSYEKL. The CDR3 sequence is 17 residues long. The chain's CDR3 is CASSRSPTSGRVNEQFF. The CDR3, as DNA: TGCGCCAGCAGCCGTTCGCCCACTAGCGGGAGGGTTAATGAGCAGTTCTTC.

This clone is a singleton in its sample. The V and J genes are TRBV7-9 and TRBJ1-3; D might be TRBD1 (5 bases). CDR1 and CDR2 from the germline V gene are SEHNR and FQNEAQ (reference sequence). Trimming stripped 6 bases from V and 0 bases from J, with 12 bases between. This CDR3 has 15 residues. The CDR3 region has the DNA TGTGCCAGCAGTGCCCCCGGGGGCTCTGGAAACACCATATATTTT. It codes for CASSAPGGSGNTIYF.

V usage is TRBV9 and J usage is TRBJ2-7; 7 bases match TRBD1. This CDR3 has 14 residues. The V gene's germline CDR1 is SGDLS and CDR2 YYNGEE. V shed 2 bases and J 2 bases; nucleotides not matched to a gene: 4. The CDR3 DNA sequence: TGTGCCAGCAGCGTTGACAGGGAGCCCTACGAGCAGTACTTC. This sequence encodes CASSVDREPYEQYF.

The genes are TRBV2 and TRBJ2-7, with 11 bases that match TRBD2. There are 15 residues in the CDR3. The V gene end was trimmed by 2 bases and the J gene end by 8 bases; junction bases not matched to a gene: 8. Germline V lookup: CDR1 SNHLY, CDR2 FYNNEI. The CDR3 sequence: CASSETSGGPVKQYF. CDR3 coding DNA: TGTGCCAGCAGTGAAACTAGCGGGGGCCCGGTTAAGCAGTACTTC.

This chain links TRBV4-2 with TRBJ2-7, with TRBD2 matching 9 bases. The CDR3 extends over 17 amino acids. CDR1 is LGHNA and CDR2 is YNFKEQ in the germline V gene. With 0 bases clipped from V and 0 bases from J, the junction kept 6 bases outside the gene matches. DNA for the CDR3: TGTGCCAGCAGCCAAGATAGAAGCGGGGGGTTCTCCTACGAGCAGTACTTC. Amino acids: CASSQDRSGGFSYEQYF.

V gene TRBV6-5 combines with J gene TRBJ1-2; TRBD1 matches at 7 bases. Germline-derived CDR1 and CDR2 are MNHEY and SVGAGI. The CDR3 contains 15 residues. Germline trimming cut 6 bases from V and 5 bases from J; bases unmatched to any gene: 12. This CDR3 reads CASSPRRTGDYGYTF. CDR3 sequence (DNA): TGTGCCAGCAGCCCGCGGCGGACAGGCGATTATGGCTACACCTTC.

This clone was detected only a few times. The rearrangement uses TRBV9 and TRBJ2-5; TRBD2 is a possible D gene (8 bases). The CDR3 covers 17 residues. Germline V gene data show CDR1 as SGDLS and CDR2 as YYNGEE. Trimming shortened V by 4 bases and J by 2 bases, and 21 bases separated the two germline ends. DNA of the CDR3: TGTGCCAGCAGCCCAGGGGGGGCGGGGGGCTTTCAAGAGACCCAGTACTTC. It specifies CASSPGGAGGFQETQYF.

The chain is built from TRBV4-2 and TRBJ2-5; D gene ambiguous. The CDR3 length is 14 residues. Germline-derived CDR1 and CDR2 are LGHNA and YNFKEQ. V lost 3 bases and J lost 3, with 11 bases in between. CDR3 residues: CASSQVSQEETQYF. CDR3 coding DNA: TGTGCCAGCAGCCAGGTATCCCAGGAAGAGACCCAGTACTTC.

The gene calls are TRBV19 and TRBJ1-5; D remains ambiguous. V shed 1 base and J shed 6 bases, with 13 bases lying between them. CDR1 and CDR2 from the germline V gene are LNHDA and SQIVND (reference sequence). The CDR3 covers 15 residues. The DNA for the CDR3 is TGTGCCAGTAGTATAGTAGCGGCAGGTAGTCAGCCCCAGCATTTT. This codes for CASSIVAAGSQPQHF.

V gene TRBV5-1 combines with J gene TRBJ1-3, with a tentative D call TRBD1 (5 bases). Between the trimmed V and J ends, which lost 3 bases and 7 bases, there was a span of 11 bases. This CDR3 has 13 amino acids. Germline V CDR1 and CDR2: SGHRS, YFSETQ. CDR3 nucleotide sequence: TGCGCCAGCAGCTCCTGGGGGGGTAACACCATATATTTT. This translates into CASSSWGGNTIYF.

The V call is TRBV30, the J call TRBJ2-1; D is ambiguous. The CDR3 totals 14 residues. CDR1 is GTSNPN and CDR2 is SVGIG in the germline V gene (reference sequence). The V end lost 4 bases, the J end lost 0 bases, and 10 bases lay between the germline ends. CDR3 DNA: TGTGCCTGGATACAGTCATACTCCTACAATGAGCAGTTCTTC. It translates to CAWIQSYSYNEQFF. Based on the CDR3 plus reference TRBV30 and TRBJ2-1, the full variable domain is SQTIHQWPATLVQPVGSPLSLECTVEGTSNPNLYWYRQAAGRGLQLLFYSVGIGQISSEVPQNLSASRPQDRQFILSSKKLLLSDSGFYLCAWIQSYSYNEQFFGPGTRLTVL.

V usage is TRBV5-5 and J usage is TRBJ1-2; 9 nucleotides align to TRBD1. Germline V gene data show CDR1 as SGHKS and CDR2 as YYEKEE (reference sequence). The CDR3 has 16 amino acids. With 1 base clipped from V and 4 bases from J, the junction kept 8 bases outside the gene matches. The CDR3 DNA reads TGTGCCAGCAGCTTGCAGGGACAGGGTCGGGGCTATGGCTACACCTTC. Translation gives CASSLQGQGRGYGYTF. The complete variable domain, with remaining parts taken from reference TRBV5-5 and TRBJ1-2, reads DAGVTQSPTHLIKTRGQQVTLRCSPISGHKSVSWYQQVLGQGPQFIFQYYEKEERGRGNFPDRFSARQFPNYSSELNVNALLLGDSALYLCASSLQGQGRGYGYTFGSGTRLTVV.

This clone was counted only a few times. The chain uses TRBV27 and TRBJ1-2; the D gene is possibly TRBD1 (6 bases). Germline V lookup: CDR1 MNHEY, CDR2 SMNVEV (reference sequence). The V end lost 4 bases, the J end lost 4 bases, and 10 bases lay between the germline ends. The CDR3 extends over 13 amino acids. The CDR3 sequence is CASSSRQAYGYTF. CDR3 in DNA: TGTGCCAGCAGTTCCCGACAGGCCTATGGCTACACCTTC.

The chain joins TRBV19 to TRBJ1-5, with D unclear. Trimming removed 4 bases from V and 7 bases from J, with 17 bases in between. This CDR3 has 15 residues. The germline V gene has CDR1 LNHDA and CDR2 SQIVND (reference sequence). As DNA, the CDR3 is TGTGCCAGTAGTAGACGACACCCCCCAGCCCAGCCCCAGCATTTT. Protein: CASSRRHPPAQPQHF.

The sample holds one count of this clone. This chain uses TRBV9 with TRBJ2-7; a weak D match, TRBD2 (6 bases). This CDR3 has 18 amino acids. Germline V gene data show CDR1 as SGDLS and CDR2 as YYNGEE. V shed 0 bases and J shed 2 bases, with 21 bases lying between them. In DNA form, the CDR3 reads TGTGCCAGCAGCGTAGGCAGAAATATCGGGAGAGGAACCTACGAGCAGTACTTC. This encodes CASSVGRNIGRGTYEQYF.

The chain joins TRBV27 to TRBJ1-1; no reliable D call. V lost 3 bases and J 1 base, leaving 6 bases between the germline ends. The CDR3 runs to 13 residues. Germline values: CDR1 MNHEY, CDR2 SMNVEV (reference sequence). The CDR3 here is CASSLTKNTEAFF. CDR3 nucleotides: TGTGCCAGCAGTTTGACAAAGAACACTGAAGCTTTCTTT.

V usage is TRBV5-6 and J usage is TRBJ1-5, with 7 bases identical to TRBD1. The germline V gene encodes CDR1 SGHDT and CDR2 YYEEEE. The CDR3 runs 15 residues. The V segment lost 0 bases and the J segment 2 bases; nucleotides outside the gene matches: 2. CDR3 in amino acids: CASSLGQGGNQPQHF. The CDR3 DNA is TGTGCCAGCAGCTTGGGACAGGGTGGCAATCAGCCCCAGCATTTT.

The CDR3 loop is CASRPPRGVNTEAFF. The CDR3 DNA reads TGTGCCAGCAGGCCCCCACGGGGGGTGAACACTGAAGCTTTCTTT. V is TRBV6-6 and J is TRBJ1-1; TRBD1 might be the D (5 bases). Germline V gene lookup returns CDR1 MNHNY and CDR2 SVGAGI (reference sequence). The ends were cut back, 6 bases at V and 0 bases at J, with 14 bases in the middle. This CDR3 comprises 15 residues.

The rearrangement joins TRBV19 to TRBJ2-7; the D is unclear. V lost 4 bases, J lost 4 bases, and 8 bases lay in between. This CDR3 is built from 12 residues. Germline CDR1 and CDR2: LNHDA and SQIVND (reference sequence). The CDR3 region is CASSSIGYEQYF. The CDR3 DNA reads TGTGCCAGTAGTAGTATCGGTTACGAGCAGTACTTC.

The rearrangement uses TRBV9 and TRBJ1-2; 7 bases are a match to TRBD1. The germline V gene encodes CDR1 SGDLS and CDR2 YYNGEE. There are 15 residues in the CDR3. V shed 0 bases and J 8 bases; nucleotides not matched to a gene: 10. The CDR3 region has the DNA TGTGCCAGCAGCGTAGTGGAGGGGGCTGTTTGGGGCTACACCTTC. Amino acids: CASSVVEGAVWGYTF.

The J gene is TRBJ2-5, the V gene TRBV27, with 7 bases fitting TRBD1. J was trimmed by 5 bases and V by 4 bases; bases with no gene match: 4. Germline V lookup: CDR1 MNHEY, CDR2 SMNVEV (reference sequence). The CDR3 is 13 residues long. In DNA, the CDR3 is TGTGCCAGCAGTTCACCGGGACAGGAGACCCAGTACTTC. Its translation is CASSSPGQETQYF.

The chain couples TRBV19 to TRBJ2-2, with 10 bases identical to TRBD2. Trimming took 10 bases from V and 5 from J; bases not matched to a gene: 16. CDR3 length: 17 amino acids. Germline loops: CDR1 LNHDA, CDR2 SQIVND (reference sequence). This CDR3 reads CATQMGLAGANTGELFF. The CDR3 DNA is TGTGCCACTCAAATGGGGCTAGCGGGAGCAAATACCGGGGAGCTGTTTTTT.

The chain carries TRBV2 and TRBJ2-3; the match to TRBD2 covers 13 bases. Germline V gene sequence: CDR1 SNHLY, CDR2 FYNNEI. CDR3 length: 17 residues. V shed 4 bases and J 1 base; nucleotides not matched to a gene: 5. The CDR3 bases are TGTGCCAGCAGTGGGGGACTAGCGGGGCCGGGCACAGATACGCAGTATTTT. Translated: CASSGGLAGPGTDTQYF.

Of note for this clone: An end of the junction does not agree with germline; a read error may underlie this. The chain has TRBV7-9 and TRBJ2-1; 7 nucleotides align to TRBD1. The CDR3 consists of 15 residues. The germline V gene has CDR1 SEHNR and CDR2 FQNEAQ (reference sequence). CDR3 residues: CSSSLAGQVYNEQFF. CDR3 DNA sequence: TGTTCCAGCAGCTTAGCAGGACAGGTTTACAATGAGCAGTTCTTC.

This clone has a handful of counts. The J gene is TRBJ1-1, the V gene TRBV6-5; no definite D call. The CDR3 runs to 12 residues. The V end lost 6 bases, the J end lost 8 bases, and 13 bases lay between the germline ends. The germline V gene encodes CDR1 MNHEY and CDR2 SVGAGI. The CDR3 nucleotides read TGTGCCAGCAGCTATAAGAATCGAGAAGCTTTCTTT. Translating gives CASSYKNREAFF.